This T cell receptor beta chain derives from a study of CD8+ T cells in alopecia areata. The treatment was: oral pan-JAK inhibitor, 5-10 mg twice daily. CDR1 is SGDLS and CDR2 is YYNGEE in the germline V gene. This CDR3 is 12 amino acids long. Between the trimmed V and J ends, which lost 4 bases and 5 bases, there was a span of 10 bases. RNA extraction and reverse transcription yielded cDNA as sequencing template. Libraries were prepared by immunoSEQ multiplex PCR; TCRdb keeps only in-frame clonotypes and omits some of them. The sample lists 90,000 to 150,000 clones; 50% to 55% were seen once. This receptor was identified in a human donor with alopecia areata. The chain couples TRBV9 to TRBJ2-7; D is unresolved. Source: CD4+ T cells sorted from blood, taken at week 4, from a patient treated with tofacitinib. CDR3 sequence reads: CASSPDIDEQYF. The DNA for the CDR3 is TGTGCCAGCAGCCCCGACATCGACGAGCAGTACTTC.